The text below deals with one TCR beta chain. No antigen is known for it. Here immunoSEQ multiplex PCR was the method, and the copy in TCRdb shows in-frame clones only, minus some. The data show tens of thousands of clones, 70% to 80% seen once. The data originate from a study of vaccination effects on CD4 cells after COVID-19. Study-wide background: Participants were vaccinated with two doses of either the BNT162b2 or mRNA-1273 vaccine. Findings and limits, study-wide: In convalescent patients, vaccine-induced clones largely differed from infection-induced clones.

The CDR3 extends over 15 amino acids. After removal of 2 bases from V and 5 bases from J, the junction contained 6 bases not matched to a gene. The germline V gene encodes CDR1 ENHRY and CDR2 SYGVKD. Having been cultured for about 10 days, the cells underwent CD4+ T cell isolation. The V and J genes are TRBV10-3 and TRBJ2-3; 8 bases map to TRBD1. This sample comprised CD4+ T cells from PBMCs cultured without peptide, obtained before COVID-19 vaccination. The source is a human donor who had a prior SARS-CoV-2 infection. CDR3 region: CAISEPTGAGDTQYF. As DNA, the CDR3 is TGTGCCATCAGTGAGCCGACAGGGGCCGGAGATACGCAGTATTTT.